This passage covers 20 T cell receptor beta chains from one sample sequenced in a study of blood T cell repertoires in COVID-19. Generated by immunoSEQ multiplex PCR, the TCRdb table keeps only in-frame clones and is missing some. The table records tens of thousands of clones, approximately 91% of them present only once. Specimen: peripheral blood. Receptors were obtained from a woman between 70 and 85 years old with active COVID-19.

This chain links TRBV6-5 with TRBJ1-2, with 8 bases aligning to TRBD1. Germline-derived CDR1 and CDR2 are MNHEY and SVGAGI. V gave up 6 bases and J gave up 3 bases; unmatched junction bases: 3. CDR3 length equals 13 residues. CDR3 coding DNA: TGTGCCAGCAGCCCACAGGGGGACTATGGCTACACCTTC. Its translation is CASSPQGDYGYTF.

J is TRBJ2-1 and V is TRBV6-6; D remains ambiguous. Germline V gene sequence: CDR1 MNHNY, CDR2 SVGAGI (reference sequence). V gave up 7 bases and J gave up 0 bases, with 13 bases separating them. The CDR3 contains 15 residues. As DNA, the CDR3 is TGTGCCAGCAATGAGAGGATGAGCTCCTACAATGAGCAGTTCTTC. Residues: CASNERMSSYNEQFF.

CDR3 residues: CATSSHGQPYEQYF. Written as DNA, the CDR3 is TGTGCCACCAGCAGTCACGGACAGCCCTACGAGCAGTACTTC. This sequence joins TRBV15 and TRBJ2-7; tentative D call: TRBD1 (6 bases). This CDR3 region has 14 residues. Between the trimmed V and J ends, which lost 3 bases and 2 bases, there was a span of 11 bases. Per the germline V gene, CDR1 is LNHNV and CDR2 is YYDKDF (reference sequence).

The chain carries TRBV6-6 and TRBJ2-7; 11 nucleotides match TRBD2. V lost 6 bases and J lost 3; bases outside the gene matches: 7. The CDR3 is 15 residues long. Germline CDR1 MNHNY, CDR2 SVGAGI (reference sequence). The CDR3 DNA reads as TGTGCCAGCAGACTTAGCGGGGGGGCAGGCTACGAGCAGTACTTC. It yields the protein CASRLSGGAGYEQYF.

The rearrangement joins TRBV15 to TRBJ2-5; tentatively, D is TRBD2 (5 bases). The CDR3 runs 13 residues. The V and J ends lost 3 bases and 7 bases respectively, with 12 bases between them. Germline loops: CDR1 LNHNV, CDR2 YYDKDF (reference sequence). This chain's CDR3 is CATSSTSRWTQYF. The CDR3 bases are TGTGCCACCAGCAGTACTAGTAGGTGGACCCAGTACTTC.

This chain connects TRBV6-5 to TRBJ2-7; 11 nucleotides match TRBD1. Germline CDR1 is MNHEY and CDR2 is SVGAGI. The V segment lost 0 bases and the J segment 7 bases; nucleotides outside the gene matches: 5. The CDR3 is 15 amino acids. The CDR3 nucleotides are TGTGCCAGCAGTTACTCCCGGACAGGGGGCTGGGAGCAGTACTTC. Amino acid sequence: CASSYSRTGGWEQYF.

This clone was found once. The chain couples TRBV5-1 to TRBJ1-2; maybe TRBD1 (6 bases). Deletions cut 3 bases from V and 3 bases from J, with 12 bases between. This CDR3 spans 14 amino acids. The germline CDR1 and CDR2 sequences are SGHRS and YFSETQ. CDR3 DNA: TGCGCCAGCAGCTCGGGGGGGACACACTATGGCTACACCTTC. Amino acids: CASSSGGTHYGYTF.

V and J are TRBV7-9 and TRBJ2-1, with TRBD1 identical over 7 bases. This CDR3 contains 14 residues. V shed 5 bases, J shed 5 bases, and the junction held 6 bases outside the gene matches. Germline lookup yields CDR1 SEHNR and CDR2 FQNEAQ (reference sequence). The CDR3 coding sequence is TGTGCCAGCAGCATACAGGGGTTCGACAATGAGCAGTTCTTC. The encoded protein is CASSIQGFDNEQFF.

The V call is TRBV7-2, the J call TRBJ2-2, with D possibly TRBD1 on 6 matching bases. V was shortened by 6 bases and J by 6 bases, with 8 bases between the two germline ends. The CDR3 loop spans 12 amino acids. Germline V gene data show CDR1 as SGHTA and CDR2 as FQGNSA. The chain's CDR3 is CASSHRAGELFF. For the CDR3, the DNA is TGTGCCAGCAGTCACAGGGCCGGGGAGCTGTTTTTT.

The rearrangement links TRBV7-8 to TRBJ2-5, with TRBD1 identical over 7 bases. CDR1 and CDR2 from the germline V gene are SGHVS and FQNEAQ. The J segment lost 5 bases and the V segment lost 5 bases, leaving 11 bases of the junction unmatched. This CDR3 region has 15 residues. CDR3 bases: TGTGCCAGCAGCGCGGACAGGCGCTGGGGGGAGACCCAGTACTTC. Translated, it gives CASSADRRWGETQYF.

The gene calls are TRBV4-1 and TRBJ1-3; D is ambiguous. The V end was cut by 1 base, the J end by 8 bases, with 18 bases between. Per the germline V gene, CDR1 is MGHRA and CDR2 is YSYEKL. The CDR3 has 16 amino acids. The CDR3 sequence: CASSQVDGGHKDTIYF. The CDR3 DNA is TGCGCCAGCAGCCAAGTTGACGGCGGGCATAAGGACACCATATATTTT.

The gene calls are TRBV27 and TRBJ1-6; tentatively, D is TRBD1 (5 bases). Deletions cut 5 bases from V and 9 bases from J, with 11 bases between. Germline values: CDR1 MNHEY, CDR2 SMNVEV (reference sequence). The CDR3 runs to 13 residues. CDR3 coding DNA: TGTGCCAGCAGTGGGCAGGGTGGTTCACCCCTCCACTTT. Its protein product is CASSGQGGSPLHF.

The chain combines TRBV7-8 with TRBJ1-1, with no clear D. Looked up from germline, CDR1 is SGHVS and CDR2 is FQNEAQ. V lost 1 base, J lost 7 bases, and 13 bases lay in between. This CDR3 is built from 14 residues. The CDR3 coding sequence is TGTGCCAGCAGCTTAGGTGGGCAGCTATATGAAGCTTTCTTT. Its translation: CASSLGGQLYEAFF.

This clone came up once. The chain couples TRBV5-1 to TRBJ2-7, with TRBD1 as a possible D gene (5 bases). Trimming pared 0 bases from V and 2 bases from J, leaving 12 bases between. The CDR3 has 15 residues. Germline-derived CDR1 and CDR2 are SGHRS and YFSETQ. CDR3 region: CASSLAGDSTYEQYF. In nucleotides, the CDR3 is TGCGCCAGCAGCTTGGCCGGTGACAGCACCTACGAGCAGTACTTC.

The rearrangement links TRBV25-1 to TRBJ2-7, with 9 positions matching TRBD1. The CDR3 is 14 amino acids. V gave up 4 bases and J gave up 2 bases; unmatched junction bases: 3. Per the germline V gene, CDR1 is MGHDK and CDR2 is SYGVNS. The CDR3 loop is CASSGDRVPYEQYF. The CDR3 coding sequence is TGTGCCAGCAGTGGGGACAGGGTCCCCTACGAGCAGTACTTC.

V gene TRBV18 combines with J gene TRBJ2-1; 7 bases are a match to TRBD1. Germline-derived CDR1 and CDR2 are KGHSH and LQKENI. With V trimmed by 5 bases and J by 8 bases, 6 bases remained unmatched. The CDR3 length is 13 residues. The CDR3: CASSDRQGDEQFF. The CDR3 region has the DNA TGTGCCAGCTCAGATCGACAGGGCGATGAGCAGTTCTTC. Filled out from reference TRBV18 and TRBJ2-1, the complete variable domain reads NAGVMQNPRHLVRRRGQEARLRCSPMKGHSHVYWYRQLPEEGLKFMVYLQKENIIDESGMPKERFSAEFPKEGPSILRIQQVVRGDSAAYFCASSDRQGDEQFFGPGTRLTVL.

V gene TRBV7-3 combines with J gene TRBJ2-3, with TRBD2 identical over 8 bases. Germline assignment: CDR1 SGHTA and CDR2 FQGTGA. Trimming cost V 2 bases and J 6 bases; bases outside gene matches: 7. This CDR3 has 15 residues. CDR3: CASSLPTAGVDTQYF. In DNA form, the CDR3 reads TGTGCCAGCAGCTTACCGACAGCGGGGGTGGATACGCAGTATTTT. Drawing the rest from reference TRBV7-3 and TRBJ2-3, the complete variable domain is GAGVSQTPSNKVTEKGKYVELRCDPISGHTALYWYRQSLGQGPEFLIYFQGTGAADDSGLPNDRFFAVRPEGSVSTLKIQRTERGDSAVYLCASSLPTAGVDTQYFGPGTRLTVL.

With regard to this clone: The sample has other DNA sequences that encode this CDR3 too. The CDR3 DNA reads as TGCGCCAGCAGCCAAGACAGGGCTTACGAGCAGTACTTC. The encoded protein is CASSQDRAYEQYF. The V call is TRBV4-3, the J call TRBJ2-7; D possibly corresponds to TRBD1 (5 bases). V lost 0 bases to trimming and J lost 4 bases, with 7 bases between them. The CDR3 is 13 amino acids. Per germline, CDR1 LGHNA and CDR2 YSLEER.

This clone appeared a few times. V and J are TRBV7-9 and TRBJ2-1; D remains ambiguous. Germline V gene lookup returns CDR1 SEHNR and CDR2 FQNEAQ (reference sequence). The CDR3 is 11 amino acids. V lost 5 bases and J lost 9, with 8 bases in between. CDR3 residues: CASSVGVEQFF. In DNA, the CDR3 is TGTGCCAGCAGCGTAGGAGTTGAGCAGTTCTTC.

This chain links TRBV6-5 with TRBJ1-1; a weak D match, TRBD1 (5 bases). Trimming cost V 8 bases and J 0 bases, with 10 bases left between them. There are 13 residues in the CDR3. Germline V gene sequence: CDR1 MNHEY, CDR2 SVGAGI. The DNA for the CDR3 is TGTGCCAGCTGGGGCCATATGAACACTGAAGCTTTCTTT. Its protein product is CASWGHMNTEAFF.